The 20 T cell receptor beta chains below all came from one sample that was sequenced in a study of cytomegalovirus exposure and HLA in healthy donors. PCR primers comprised 60 Vbeta and 13 Jbeta primers. Libraries were prepared by immunoSEQ multiplex PCR; TCRdb keeps only in-frame clonotypes and omits some of them. Of approximately 82,000 clones listed, 70% to 75% are singletons. Sequences were obtained from PBMCs. The source is a woman between 50 and 59 years old in good health and CMV-seropositive.

This clone has more than one count but fewer than ten. The chain combines TRBV19 with TRBJ2-7; D remains ambiguous. V shed 0 bases and J shed 3 bases, with 9 bases lying between them. The CDR3 runs to 14 residues. Germline loops: CDR1 LNHDA, CDR2 SQIVND (reference sequence). The CDR3, as DNA: TGTGCCAGTAGTATAGAGGCAGGCTACTACGAGCAGTACTTC. It encodes CASSIEAGYYEQYF.

The chain employs TRBV20-1 and TRBJ1-3; D unclear. Germline V gives CDR1 DFQATT, CDR2 SNEGSKA (reference sequence). The CDR3 covers 11 residues. Between the trimmed V and J ends, which lost 3 bases and 4 bases, there was a span of 4 bases. CDR3 DNA sequence: TGCAGTGCTAGCCCGGGAAACACCATATATTTT. This codes for CSASPGNTIYF.

V gene TRBV30 combines with J gene TRBJ1-2; the D gene is possibly TRBD1 (5 bases). The germline V and J ends were trimmed by 1 base and 4 bases, with 16 bases remaining between them. Germline CDR1 reads GTSNPN; CDR2 reads SVGIG (reference sequence). The CDR3 runs 15 residues. The CDR3 coding sequence is TGTGCCTGGAGTGCCACCAGGGTCCGACGCTATGGCTACACCTTC. Residues: CAWSATRVRRYGYTF.

V gene TRBV6-6 combines with J gene TRBJ2-7, with a possible D match to TRBD2 (6 bases). The V and J ends lost 10 bases and 4 bases respectively, with 17 bases between them. The CDR3 has 13 amino acids. Looked up from germline, CDR1 is MNHNY and CDR2 is SVGAGI (reference sequence). The CDR3 DNA reads TGTGCCATTTCCGGGACTGCACCTTACGAGCAGTACTTC. Amino acid sequence: CAISGTAPYEQYF.

The table lists this clone with a count of one. This chain connects TRBV6-4 to TRBJ2-1; D ambiguous. Trimming took 6 bases from V and 6 from J, leaving 18 bases between them. Germline V CDR1 and CDR2: MRHNA, SNTAGT. This CDR3 contains 15 residues. CDR3 in amino acids: CASSNSLGTGNEQFF. The CDR3 bases are TGTGCCAGCAGCAATAGCCTCGGAACCGGCAATGAGCAGTTCTTC.

The chain has TRBV5-4 and TRBJ2-7; TRBD1 matches at 9 bases. The germline V gene has CDR1 SGHNT and CDR2 YYREEE (reference sequence). Trimming removed 2 bases from V and 0 bases from J; junction bases left unmatched: 6. The CDR3 covers 16 residues. The DNA of the CDR3 is TGTGCCAGCAGCTTTGGTAGGGACAGGGCCTCCTACGAGCAGTACTTC. It yields the protein CASSFGRDRASYEQYF. Combining the CDR3 with reference TRBV5-4 and TRBJ2-7 gives the whole variable domain ETGVTQSPTHLIKTRGQQVTLRCSSQSGHNTVSWYQQALGQGPQFIFQYYREEENGRGNFPPRFSGLQFPNYSSELNVNALELDDSALYLCASSFGRDRASYEQYFGPGTRLTVT.

V gene TRBV4-2 combines with J gene TRBJ2-1; 13 bases are a match to TRBD2. CDR3 size: 14 residues. Germline CDR1 is LGHNA and CDR2 is YNFKEQ. The junction had 6 bases not matched to a gene; V was cut back by 4 bases and J by 12 bases. Here the CDR3 DNA reads TGTGCCAGCAGCCTTAGACTAGCGGGAGGTGCGCAGTTCTTC. Translation gives CASSLRLAGGAQFF.

The CDR3 DNA reads TGTGCCAGCAGCGTGGTAAGGACTAGCGGGAAGAATGAGCAGTTCTTC. Translated: CASSVVRTSGKNEQFF. The genes are TRBV28 and TRBJ2-1; 12 nucleotides match TRBD2. There are 16 residues in the CDR3. The trim removed 6 bases at V and 7 bases at J, leaving 10 bases unmatched. From germline, CDR1 is MDHEN and CDR2 SYDVKM.

This chain connects TRBV7-9 to TRBJ2-7; 8 bases fit TRBD1. The V gene's germline CDR1 is SEHNR and CDR2 FQNEAQ (reference sequence). The junction had 6 bases not matched to a gene; V was cut back by 11 bases and J by 3 bases. The CDR3 totals 12 residues. CDR3 in amino acids: CAAAGGIYEQYF. Written as DNA, the CDR3 is TGTGCCGCGGCAGGGGGCATCTACGAGCAGTACTTC.

The chain joins TRBV4-2 to TRBJ2-5; 7 bases are a match to TRBD2. CDR3 length: 18 residues. Losses at the gene ends were 1 base for V and 5 bases for J; bases not matched to a gene: 16. Germline V gene lookup returns CDR1 LGHNA and CDR2 YNFKEQ. The CDR3: CASSQGATSRESRETQYF. Written as DNA, the CDR3 is TGTGCCAGCAGCCAAGGGGCCACGTCGCGGGAGAGTCGGGAGACCCAGTACTTC.

This clone occurred a few times. The chain has TRBV11-2 and TRBJ1-1; D is undetermined. The CDR3 consists of 13 residues. The germline V and J ends were trimmed by 0 bases and 7 bases, with 9 bases remaining between them. In germline, CDR1 is SGHAT, CDR2 FQNNGV. The CDR3 DNA is TGTGCCAGCAGCTTAGAAATCGGAGTTGAAGCTTTCTTT. Translating gives CASSLEIGVEAFF. The complete variable domain, with remaining parts taken from reference TRBV11-2 and TRBJ1-1, reads EAGVAQSPRYKIIEKRQSVAFWCNPISGHATLYWYQQILGQGPKLLIQFQNNGVVDDSQLPKDRFSAERLKGVDSTLKIQPAKLEDSAVYLCASSLEIGVEAFFGQGTRLTVV.

The CDR3 coding sequence is TGTGCCAGCAGCAAAAGGAGCGAGGGTGGGCAGGAGGGCTACACCTTC. Amino acid sequence: CASSKRSEGGQEGYTF. The V call is TRBV21-1, the J call TRBJ1-2. TRBV21-1 is classified as a pseudogene. The CDR3 sequence is 16 residues long.

The CDR3 DNA reads as TGTGCCAGCAGCCCGACCAGCGGGACCGACACAGATACGCAGTATTTT. As protein: CASSPTSGTDTDTQYF. The chain couples TRBV9 to TRBJ2-3; 7 bases fit TRBD2. The CDR3 loop spans 16 amino acids. The V segment lost 4 bases and the J segment 2 bases; nucleotides outside the gene matches: 10. Germline-derived CDR1 and CDR2 are SGDLS and YYNGEE.

The chain links TRBV15 to TRBJ2-5; 11 bases match TRBD2. Trimming removed 2 bases from V and 5 bases from J; junction bases left unmatched: 4. CDR1 is LNHNV and CDR2 is YYDKDF in the germline V gene (reference sequence). The CDR3 is made up of 15 amino acids. CDR3: CATSRRLAGRETQYF. The CDR3 coding sequence is TGTGCCACCAGCAGACGACTAGCGGGACGGGAGACCCAGTACTTC. The full variable domain, its missing parts supplied by reference TRBV15 and TRBJ2-5, is DAMVIQNPRYQVTQFGKPVTLSCSQTLNHNVMYWYQQKSSQAPKLLFHYYDKDFNNEADTPDNFQSRRPNTSFCFLDIRSPGLGDTAMYLCATSRRLAGRETQYFGPGTRLLVL.

V and J are TRBV19 and TRBJ1-5; D is unclear. Germline CDR1 and CDR2: LNHDA and SQIVND (reference sequence). With 5 bases removed from V and 7 bases from J, the gap between germline ends came to 12 bases. The CDR3 consists of 13 residues. CDR3 DNA: TGTGCCAGTAGTGCCCTCCTCAGACAGCCCCAGCATTTT. This translates into CASSALLRQPQHF.

V is TRBV5-1 and J is TRBJ1-1; perhaps TRBD1 as D (5 bases). This CDR3 has 14 amino acids. The V end lost 4 bases, the J end lost 1 base, and 11 bases lay between the germline ends. Germline CDR1 is SGHRS and CDR2 is YFSETQ. CDR3: CASSPGLQNTEAFF. The DNA of the CDR3 is TGCGCCAGCAGCCCGGGACTACAGAACACTGAAGCTTTCTTT.

A single count supports this clone. The rearrangement joins TRBV2 to TRBJ1-4; no reliable D call. Trimming shortened V by 0 bases and J by 2 bases, and 10 bases separated the two germline ends. Germline V gene sequence: CDR1 SNHLY, CDR2 FYNNEI. This CDR3 is built from 16 residues. CDR3 DNA: TGTGCCAGCAGTGAAGCGCGGACTGGCACTAATGAAAAACTGTTTTTT. Its protein product is CASSEARTGTNEKLFF. The variable domain in full, completed from reference TRBV2 and TRBJ1-4, reads EPEVTQTPSHQVTQMGQEVILRCVPISNHLYFYWYRQILGQKVEFLVSFYNNEISEKSEIFDDQFSVERPDGSNFTLKIRSTKLEDSAMYFCASSEARTGTNEKLFFGSGTQLSVL.

The chain links TRBV27 to TRBJ1-2; the match to TRBD1 covers 11 bases. J lost 4 bases, V lost 5 bases, and 6 bases had no gene match. The CDR3 is made up of 15 amino acids. The V gene's germline CDR1 is MNHEY and CDR2 SMNVEV (reference sequence). Written as DNA, the CDR3 is TGTGCCAGCAGTGAGGACAGGGGGCGCGGCTATGGCTACACCTTC. Amino acid sequence: CASSEDRGRGYGYTF.

A few counts support this clone. The rearrangement joins TRBV23-1 to TRBJ1-2; D is perhaps TRBD1 (5 bases). TRBV23-1 is flagged as an ORF with uncertain function. V was shortened by 2 bases and J by 4 bases, with 17 bases between the two germline ends. The CDR3 covers 16 residues. The CDR3 DNA reads as TGCGCCAGCAGTCAACTTACCCCACAGGTCCGCTATGGCTACACCTTC. Its protein is CASSQLTPQVRYGYTF.

The CDR3 reads CASSPGVREAFF. The CDR3 DNA is TGTGCCAGCTCACCCGGAGTACGTGAAGCTTTCTTT. The V and J genes are TRBV18 and TRBJ1-1; unclear D gene. Trimming cost V 3 bases and J 7 bases, with 9 bases left between them. CDR1 and CDR2 from the germline V gene are KGHSH and LQKENI. This CDR3 has 12 residues.